The text below deals with one T cell receptor beta chain. The data are from a study of blood T cell repertoires in COVID-19. Background on the study: There were acute and convalescent COVID-19 samples, and they came from the United States, Italy and Spain. The analysed material was cDNA or gDNA that came from T cells, B-cell-depleted T cells, or PBMCs.

TCRdb's table, derived via immunoSEQ multiplex PCR, lists solely in-frame clones and lacks some. The sample contains some 200,000 clones, 80% to 85% of which appear only once. Participants were aged roughly 18 to 100 years from 24 US areas. Germline CDR1 SGDLS, CDR2 YYNGEE. The ends lost 4 bases at V and 0 bases at J; junction bases unmatched: 6. This CDR3 spans 15 amino acids. The J gene is TRBJ1-1, the V gene TRBV9, with 7 bases identical to TRBD1. The sample consisted of PBMCs or T cells enriched from blood (not recorded which). The origin of this receptor is a man between 40 and 49 years old who had recovered from COVID-19. CDR3 residues: CASSRAGQMNTEAFF. The CDR3 DNA reads as TGTGCCAGCAGCAGGGCGGGACAGATGAACACTGAAGCTTTCTTT.